This T cell receptor beta chain was observed in a study of identical twins (dated by TCRdb to about 2016). About the study as a whole: The study deep-sequenced TCR alpha and beta repertoires from monozygotic twins, unrelated adults of various ages and cord blood to test whether fetal clonotypes persist. To rule out contamination, the twin experiments were replicated at different times with different library preparation protocols.

The library relied on 5' RACE. Sequencing relied on an Illumina HiSeq 2000. A universal primer binding site was introduced by template switching, and a unique molecular identifier was present in the final cDNA, enabling accurate counting of TCR cDNA molecules. Specific primers in the conserved constant-segment region were used to synthesize first-strand cDNA for the TCR alpha and beta chains. To control for contamination, every cDNA library carried two barcodes: a SMART-Mk sample barcode plus Illumina barcodes. TruSeq adapter sequences and Illumina sample barcodes were added in two successive PCR steps. Sequencing of the TCR alpha and beta cDNA libraries was done on the Illumina HiSeq platform using custom primers. Turning to the authors' computational methods: Unique molecular identifiers were extracted from raw reads with MiGEC, and CDR3 positions were determined with MiXCR. For each individual, recombination models were inferred using an EM algorithm with the repgenHMM and IGoR tools. The tcR package in R was used for shared clonotype analysis, with sharing normalized by the product of cloneset sizes. To study raw recombination free of thymic and clonal selection effects, out-of-frame nonproductive sequences were analyzed. Using fastp trimming at Q25 and MiXCR clonotype assembly, TCRdb reanalyzed the public sequencing data and kept in-frame beta chains. Duplicate CDR3 protein sequences are folded into a single record with the most common DNA and genes. These V and J calls derive from TCRdb rather than the authors' analysis. The sample data list some 1,700,000 distinct CDR3 sequences, and more than 30% of these were observed just once. The biggest ten clones account for 0.25% to 0.3% of the sample.

As concerns this clonotype: Its recognized antigen is unknown. The input lacks base qualities; no much larger clone sits a single base away.

Every donor in the study was a healthy Caucasian. Paper-wide results and their limitations: Because the same donors could not be followed over many years, the conclusions relied on cross-sectional statistical analysis. Out-of-frame TCR alpha sharing in monozygotic twins was systematically underestimated by recombination models, whereas sharing between unrelated individuals was in agreement with the recombination models. A weaker excess of twin sharing was found in beta out-of-frame sequences because the signal-to-noise ratio was lowered by fewer shared sequences. Fewer insertions were carried by abundant cord blood beta clonotypes, a similar but weaker trend appeared in young adult naive repertoires, and no such trend appeared in memory repertoires. Invariant T cells such as MAIT and iNKT could partly confound zero-insertion analyses, though diverse VJ usage argued against this for most clonotypes. Compared with coincidental sharing between unrelated individuals, out-of-frame TCR alpha sequences shared between twins showed an excess of sequences with low generation probability.

V has 5 bases trimmed and J has 4 bases trimmed; junction bases matching no gene number 7. The germline V gene (reference sequence) supplies CDR1 LGHDT and CDR2 YNNKEL. From cysteine to phenylalanine, the CDR3 is 15 amino acids long. Left in the record is the CDR3 DNA by itself, 45 bases read in frame from the first base. Sequencing was performed on cord blood. The receptor chain draws on TRBV3-1 and TRBJ1-2, and 10 junction bases match TRBD1. The receptor was isolated from a newborn girl in good health. The CDR3 region reads CASSARDRGFYGYTF. The DNA sequence follows: TGTGCCAGCAGCGCCCGGGACAGGGGTTTCTATGGCTACACCTTC.